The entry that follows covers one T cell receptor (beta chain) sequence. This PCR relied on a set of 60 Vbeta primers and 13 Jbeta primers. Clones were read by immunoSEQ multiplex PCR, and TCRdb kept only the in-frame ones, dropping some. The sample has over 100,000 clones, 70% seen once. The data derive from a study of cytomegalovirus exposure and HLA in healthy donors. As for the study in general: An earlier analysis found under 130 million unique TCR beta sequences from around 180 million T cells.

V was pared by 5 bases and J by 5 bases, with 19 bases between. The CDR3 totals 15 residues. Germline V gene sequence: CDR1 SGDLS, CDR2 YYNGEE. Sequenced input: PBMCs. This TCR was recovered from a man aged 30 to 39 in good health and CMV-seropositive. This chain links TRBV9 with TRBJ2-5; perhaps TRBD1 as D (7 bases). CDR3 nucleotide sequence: TGTGCCAGCAGTCTCGCAGGGGGGCTCCACGAGACCCAGTACTTC. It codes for CASSLAGGLHETQYF.